This TCR beta chain was retrieved from a study of T-cell reconstitution after alpha-beta-depleted transplantation in children. This clonotype was seen a single time. Using unique molecular identifiers, the investigators prepared the TCRbeta library. TCRdb passed the PCR reads through MiXCR, listing each CDR3 protein once. The profile covers 350,000 to 450,000 distinct CDR3 sequences, with about 20% appearing a single time and approximately 3.8% taken by the ten largest. The germline V and J ends were trimmed by 6 bases and 0 bases, with 9 bases remaining between them. Germline CDR1 SGHRS, CDR2 YFSETQ. The CDR3 loop spans 13 amino acids.

This sequence joins TRBV5-1 and TRBJ2-5; tentative D call: TRBD2 (5 bases). The starting material was PBMCs from the stem cell graft donor, obtained from the stem cell graft. This sequence was found in a human donor who donated a stem cell graft to a child with acute myeloid leukemia. CDR3 residues: CASTLGNQETQYF. In DNA form, the CDR3 reads TGCGCCAGCACCCTCGGGAACCAAGAGACCCAGTACTTC.